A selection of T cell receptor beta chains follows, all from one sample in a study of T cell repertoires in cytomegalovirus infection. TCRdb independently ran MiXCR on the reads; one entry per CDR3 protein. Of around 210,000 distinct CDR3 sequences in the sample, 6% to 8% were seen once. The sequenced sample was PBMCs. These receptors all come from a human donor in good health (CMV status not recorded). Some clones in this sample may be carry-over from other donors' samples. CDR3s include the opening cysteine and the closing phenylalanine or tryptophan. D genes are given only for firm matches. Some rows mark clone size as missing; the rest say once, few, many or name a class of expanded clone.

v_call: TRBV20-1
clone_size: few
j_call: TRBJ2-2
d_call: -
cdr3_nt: TGCAGTGCTTACCGGGGTCCGAACACCGGGGAGCTGTTTTTT
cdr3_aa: CSAYRGPNTGELFF

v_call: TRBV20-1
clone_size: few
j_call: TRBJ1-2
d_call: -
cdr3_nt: TGCAGTGCTAGAGTCCCCTATTTGCCGGGTGGCTACACCTTC
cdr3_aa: CSARVPYLPGGYTF

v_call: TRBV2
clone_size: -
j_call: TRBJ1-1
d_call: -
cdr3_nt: TGTGCCAGCAGAGGCGGGGGGAACACTGAAGCTTCCTTT
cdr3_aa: CASRGGGNTEASF

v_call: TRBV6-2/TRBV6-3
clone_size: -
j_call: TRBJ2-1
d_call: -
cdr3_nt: TGTGCCAGCAGTAACATTCCCAACCGGTCAGACGAGCCGTTCTTC
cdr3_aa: CASSNIPNRSDEPFF

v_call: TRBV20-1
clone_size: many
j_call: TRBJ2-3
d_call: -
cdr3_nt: TGCAGTGCTTGGGCGCAAACTACGCAGTATTTT
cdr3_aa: CSAWAQTTQYF

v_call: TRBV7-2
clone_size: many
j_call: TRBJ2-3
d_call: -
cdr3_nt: TGTGCCAGCAGCGTGGAGGGCCGGGAGAATACGCAGTATTTT
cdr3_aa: CASSVEGRENTQYF

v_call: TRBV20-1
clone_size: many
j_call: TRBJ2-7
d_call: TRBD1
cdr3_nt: TGCAGTGCTAAAAGGGACAGGGTTTCCTACGAGCAGTACTTC
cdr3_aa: CSAKRDRVSYEQYF

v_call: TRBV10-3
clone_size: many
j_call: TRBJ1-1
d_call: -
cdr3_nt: TGTGCCATCAGCAGACAGGCGGGAGGGAACACTGAAGCTTTCTTT
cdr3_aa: CAISRQAGGNTEAFF

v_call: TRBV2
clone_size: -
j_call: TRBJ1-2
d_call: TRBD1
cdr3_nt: TGTGCCACCACCCCGGGACAGGGGTCTAACTATGGCTACACCTTC
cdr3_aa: CATTPGQGSNYGYTF

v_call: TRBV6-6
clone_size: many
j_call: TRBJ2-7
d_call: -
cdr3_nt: TGTGCCAGCACCAATACAGAACTTTCATCCTACGAGCAGTACTTC
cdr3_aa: CASTNTELSSYEQYF

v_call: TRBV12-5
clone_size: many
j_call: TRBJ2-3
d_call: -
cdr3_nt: TGTGCTAGTGGTTTGGTACGGGACGGGAGCACAGATACGCAGTATTTT
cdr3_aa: CASGLVRDGSTDTQYF

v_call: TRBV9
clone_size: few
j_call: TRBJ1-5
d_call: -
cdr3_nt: TGTGCCAGCAGCCTTTTTGGGGACGATCAGCCCCAGCATTTT
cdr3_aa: CASSLFGDDQPQHF

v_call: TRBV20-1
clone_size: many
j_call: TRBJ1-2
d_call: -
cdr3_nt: TGCAGTGCTCCCTCAGGTTATAACTATGGCTACACCTTC
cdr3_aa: CSAPSGYNYGYTF

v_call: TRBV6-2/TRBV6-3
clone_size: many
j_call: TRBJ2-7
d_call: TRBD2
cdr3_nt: TGTGCCAGCAGTTACTCCTCGGGGGGAGAGCAGTACTTC
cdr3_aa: CASSYSSGGEQYF

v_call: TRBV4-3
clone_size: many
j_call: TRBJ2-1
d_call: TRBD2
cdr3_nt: TGCGCCAGCAGCCACACCATAGCGGGGGCTTCCTACAATGAGCAGTTCTTC
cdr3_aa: CASSHTIAGASYNEQFF

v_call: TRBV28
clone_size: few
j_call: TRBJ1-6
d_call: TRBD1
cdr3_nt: TGTGCCAGCAGTTTATCTCCGGGACAGGGGGTTCGTTCACCCCTCCACTTT
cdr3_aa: CASSLSPGQGVRSPLHF

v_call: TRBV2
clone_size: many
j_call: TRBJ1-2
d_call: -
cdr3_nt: TGTGCCAGCAGGGAGGGGCCTCCTAACTATGGCTACACCTTC
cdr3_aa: CASREGPPNYGYTF

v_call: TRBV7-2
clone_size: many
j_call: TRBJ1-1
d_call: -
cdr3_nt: TGTGCCAGCAGCTTAGCGGGGGGGGCCACCCCTGAAGCTTTCTTT
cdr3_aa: CASSLAGGATPEAFF

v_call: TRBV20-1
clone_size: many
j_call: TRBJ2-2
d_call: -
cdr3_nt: TGCAGTGCTCCCACGGGGACTCCGAAGGGTAGTCGCTCGAACACCGGGGAGCTGTTTTTT
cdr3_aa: CSAPTGTPKGSRSNTGELFF

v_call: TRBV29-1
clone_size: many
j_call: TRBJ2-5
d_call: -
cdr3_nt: TGCAGCGTTGAAGATCCGTCTACAGAGACCCAGTACTTC
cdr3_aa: CSVEDPSTETQYF